The entry that follows covers one T cell receptor beta chain sequence. Its specificity is not known. 5'RACE template switching added a universal primer site and UMIs to TCR cDNA. Using its own MiXCR run on the 5' RACE reads, TCRdb lists one record per CDR3 protein. This sample yields 100,000 to 150,000 distinct CDR3 sequences, of which about 16% are seen a single time; approximately 39% belongs to the top ten. Between the trimmed V and J ends, which lost 6 bases and 7 bases, there was a span of 19 bases. Germline loops: CDR1 MNHEY, CDR2 SVGAGI. This CDR3 comprises 15 residues. The sample comes from a study of T cells after yellow fever vaccination. About the study: Preparing low-cell-number fractions relied on SMART-Seq v4 Ultra Low Input.

Study conclusions and caveats: Primary-vaccination clones mostly resurfaced post-booster (just under 98% CD4, approximately 90% CD8). Overlap between CD4 and CD8 compartments was detected for a small share of clonotypes.

This receptor was taken from a young man who received the YFV17D yellow fever vaccine. The chain joins TRBV6-5 to TRBJ2-1, with D perhaps matching TRBD2 (5 bases). Sequenced here: CD8+ T cells sorted from PBMCs, sampled 5 days after the yellow fever booster vaccination. CDR3 residues: CASSQSQERENEQFF. Here the CDR3 DNA reads TGTGCCAGCAGCCAGAGTCAGGAGAGGGAGAATGAGCAGTTCTTC.